This T cell receptor beta chain was captured in a study of blood T cell repertoires in COVID-19. Study details: Sources were T cells, B-cell-depleted T cells, or PBMCs; the material itself was cDNA or gDNA.

Clones were read by immunoSEQ multiplex PCR, and TCRdb kept only the in-frame ones, dropping some. The sample shows 150,000 or so clones, roughly 90% of them seen only once. V was clipped by 11 bases and J by 5 bases, with 18 bases between them. The CDR3 loop spans 13 amino acids. Germline CDR1 reads MDHEN; CDR2 reads SYDVKM. The rearrangement joins TRBV28 to TRBJ1-1; TRBD1 is a possible D gene (6 bases). The TCR originated in a man aged 50-60 years with acute or convalescent COVID-19. The sample was peripheral blood. This chain's CDR3 is CALGVGAGTEAFF. In nucleotides, the CDR3 is TGTGCCCTTGGTGTGGGGGCGGGTACTGAAGCTTTCTTT.